The 22 T cell receptor beta chains presented below share a single source sample, sequenced in a study of naive CD8 T cells in extremely preterm neonates. The repertoire was sequenced with immunoSEQ multiplex PCR; TCRdb's copy has only in-frame clones and lacks some. The sample yields approximately 7,600 clones, roughly 90% seen once. Elective cesarean births at about 35-42 weeks, without labor or membrane rupture, supplied the cord blood. The sequenced sample was naive CD8+ T cells from cord blood. These receptors were collected from a newborn in good health.

This clone has just a few counts. The genes are TRBV14 and TRBJ2-5; 8 bases match TRBD1. The CDR3 contains 16 residues. The germline gives CDR1 SGHDN, CDR2 FVKESK. The V gene end was trimmed by 0 bases and the J gene end by 5 bases; junction bases not matched to a gene: 8. The CDR3 region has the DNA TGTGCCAGCAGCCAAGAAGGGGGCAGGGGGCGGGAGACCCAGTACTTC. It specifies CASSQEGGRGRETQYF.

Worth noting for this clone: One end of the junction fails to match germline, which may point to a read error. The chain recombines TRBV7-2 with TRBJ2-1; TRBD1 agrees at 8 bases. Per germline, CDR1 SGHTA and CDR2 FQGNSA. The CDR3 runs 12 residues. CDR3 nucleotide sequence: TGTGTCAGCAGTTGGACAGGGAATGAGCAGTTCTTC. Residues: CVSSWTGNEQFF.

The chain joins TRBV6-1 to TRBJ2-7; D possibly corresponds to TRBD1 (5 bases). Germline V gene data show CDR1 as MNHNS and CDR2 as SASEGT. The length of the CDR3 is 17 residues. V dropped 0 bases and J dropped 2 bases, with 17 bases sitting between them. CDR3 sequence: CASSEALQAGWPYEQYF. CDR3 DNA sequence: TGTGCCAGCAGTGAAGCGCTTCAGGCAGGGTGGCCCTACGAGCAGTACTTC.

This chain connects TRBV4-3 to TRBJ2-5; possibly TRBD2 for D (5 bases). The closer fit of TRBJ2-7 to the DNA end suggests the J call may be wrong. Germline CDR1 and CDR2: LGHNA and YSLEER. There are 16 residues in the CDR3. The CDR3 DNA reads TGCGCCAGCAGCCAAGACCATAGTGGGAGCTCCTACGAGCAGTACTTC. The encoded protein is CASSQDHSGSSYEQYF.

This clone is a singleton in its sample. V gene TRBV12-5 combines with J gene TRBJ1-5; 7 bases map to TRBD1. The CDR3 loop spans 14 amino acids. The V segment lost 7 bases and the J segment 5 bases; nucleotides outside the gene matches: 8. Germline V gene sequence: CDR1 LGHNT, CDR2 FRNRAP. CDR3 loop: CASAPGQRHQPQHF. CDR3 coding DNA: TGTGCTAGTGCACCGGGACAGCGCCATCAGCCCCAGCATTTT.

This rearrangement joins TRBV27 to TRBJ2-7; 9 positions match TRBD1. From germline, CDR1 is MNHEY and CDR2 SMNVEV (reference sequence). The CDR3 has 14 amino acids. After removal of 3 bases from V and 5 bases from J, the junction contained 5 bases not matched to a gene. The chain's CDR3 is CASSFRTGVNEQYF. The CDR3, as DNA: TGTGCCAGCAGTTTCCGGACAGGGGTGAACGAGCAGTACTTC.

The rearrangement links TRBV6-1 to TRBJ2-7, with D maybe TRBD2 (6 bases). V lost 3 bases and J lost 0, with 15 bases in between. The V gene's germline CDR1 is MNHNS and CDR2 SASEGT. The CDR3 spans 16 residues. CDR3 nucleotides: TGTGCCAGCAGTGAGAATGTAGCGGAAAGCTCCTACGAGCAGTACTTC. Translation gives CASSENVAESSYEQYF.

The rearrangement uses TRBV19 and TRBJ1-5; no clear D gene. V shed 3 bases and J shed 2 bases, with 8 bases lying between them. The CDR3 loop spans 14 amino acids. Germline V CDR1 and CDR2: LNHDA, SQIVND (reference sequence). CDR3: CASSIPQGNQPQHF. The DNA for the CDR3 is TGTGCCAGTAGTATCCCGCAGGGCAATCAGCCCCAGCATTTT.

V usage is TRBV11-2 and J usage is TRBJ2-7, with D tentatively TRBD1 (5 bases). CDR1 SGHAT and CDR2 FQNNGV come from the germline V gene. The CDR3 runs 15 residues. V was clipped by 0 bases and J by 3 bases, with 12 bases between them. CDR3 DNA sequence: TGTGCCAGCAGCTTAGAAGGGGCCTATTACTACGAGCAGTACTTC. Amino acid sequence: CASSLEGAYYYEQYF.

This rearrangement joins TRBV10-3 to TRBJ2-1; TRBD1 agrees at 11 bases. Germline loops: CDR1 ENHRY, CDR2 SYGVKD. The CDR3 has 15 residues. With 6 bases clipped from V and 4 bases from J, the junction kept 5 bases outside the gene matches. The CDR3 protein is CAISSGTGGYNEQFF. As DNA, the CDR3 is TGTGCCATCAGCTCCGGGACAGGGGGTTACAATGAGCAGTTCTTC.

The chain employs TRBV5-6 and TRBJ2-7; D gene unclear. The CDR3 length is 14 residues. CDR1 and CDR2 from the germline V gene are SGHDT and YYEEEE. V gave up 2 bases and J gave up 2 bases, with 11 bases separating them. CDR3 sequence: CASSLIQAPYEQYF. In nucleotides, the CDR3 is TGTGCCAGCAGCTTAATCCAGGCTCCCTACGAGCAGTACTTC.

As for this clone: This sample also contains other DNA sequences that code for the same CDR3. The chain joins TRBV30 to TRBJ1-5; no firm D call. Germline V lookup: CDR1 GTSNPN, CDR2 SVGIG (reference sequence). The CDR3 has 13 amino acids. Trimming took 0 bases from V and 2 from J, leaving 5 bases between them. The CDR3 reads CAWSVGGNQPQHF. CDR3 nucleotides: TGTGCCTGGAGTGTCGGAGGCAATCAGCCCCAGCATTTT.

The genes are TRBV7-9 and TRBJ2-2; possible D gene TRBD1, 5 bases. Per the germline V gene, CDR1 is SEHNR and CDR2 is FQNEAQ (reference sequence). The CDR3 runs 13 residues. V lost 5 bases, J lost 2 bases, and 6 bases lay in between. CDR3 region: CASSRTNTGELFF. CDR3 nucleotides: TGTGCCAGCAGCCGGACAAACACCGGGGAGCTGTTTTTT.

The rearrangement links TRBV27 to TRBJ2-7, with D unresolved. The germline CDR1 and CDR2 sequences are MNHEY and SMNVEV (reference sequence). Trimming cost V 4 bases and J 3 bases, with 10 bases left between them. The CDR3 runs to 13 residues. CDR3 residues: CASSYSRFYEQYF. DNA for the CDR3: TGTGCCAGCAGTTACAGTCGCTTCTACGAGCAGTACTTC.

The rearrangement links TRBV6-6 to TRBJ1-2; 9 bases are a match to TRBD1. Trimming removed 5 bases from V and 8 bases from J; junction bases left unmatched: 15. Germline V gene data show CDR1 as MNHNY and CDR2 as SVGAGI (reference sequence). The length of the CDR3 is 16 residues. CDR3 DNA sequence: TGTGCCAGCAGTCACGACAGGGGGGGCCTTGCGGACGGCTACACCTTC. Translation: CASSHDRGGLADGYTF.

The chain combines TRBV27 with TRBJ2-7; 7 bases line up with TRBD1. V shed 4 bases and J 0 bases; nucleotides not matched to a gene: 9. The CDR3 runs 16 residues. The germline gives CDR1 MNHEY, CDR2 SMNVEV (reference sequence). The CDR3 sequence: CASSSLQGKFSYEQYF. For the CDR3, the DNA is TGTGCCAGCAGTTCCTTACAGGGGAAATTCTCCTACGAGCAGTACTTC.

The chain employs TRBV15 and TRBJ1-4; 7 bases agree with TRBD1. The CDR3 extends over 15 amino acids. J gave up 7 bases and V 5 bases, and 10 bases lay outside the gene matches. Germline CDR1 reads LNHNV; CDR2 reads YYDKDF (reference sequence). CDR3 nucleotides: TGTGCCACCAGCGGAGGACAGGCGGCGGGTGAAAAACTGTTTTTT. The encoded protein is CATSGGQAAGEKLFF.

The chain recombines TRBV27 with TRBJ2-3; D possibly corresponds to TRBD1 (6 bases). The germline CDR1 and CDR2 sequences are MNHEY and SMNVEV (reference sequence). The CDR3 covers 14 residues. Trimming removed 3 bases at V and 2 bases at J, with 9 bases between. The CDR3 nucleotides read TGTGCCAGCAGTTTTTTGGGGGCCACAGATACGCAGTATTTT. Translated, it gives CASSFLGATDTQYF.

The chain is built from TRBV6-1 and TRBJ1-1; a possible D gene is TRBD1 (6 bases). The CDR3 loop spans 16 amino acids. Germline loops: CDR1 MNHNS, CDR2 SASEGT. V dropped 3 bases and J dropped 1 base, with 15 bases sitting between them. The DNA for the CDR3 is TGTGCCAGCAGTGATAGTCCGGGCAGGGGGAACACTGAAGCTTTCTTT. It is translated as CASSDSPGRGNTEAFF.

The chain carries TRBV11-2 and TRBJ1-6; D gene unclear. The ends were cut back, 1 base at V and 7 bases at J, with 8 bases in the middle. This CDR3 contains 14 residues. CDR1 is SGHAT, CDR2 FQNNGV, per germline. The CDR3 coding sequence is TGTGCCAGCAGCTTAGGGATGAGGAATTCACCCCTCCACTTT. Translated, it gives CASSLGMRNSPLHF.

The chain is built from TRBV5-1 and TRBJ2-1; 10 bases agree with TRBD2. The germline V gene has CDR1 SGHRS and CDR2 YFSETQ. J lost 3 bases, V lost 3 bases, and 3 bases had no gene match. CDR3 size: 15 residues. DNA of the CDR3: TGCGCCAGCAGCTCGTCTAGCGGGGGCTACAATGAGCAGTTCTTC. Translating gives CASSSSSGGYNEQFF.

The chain uses TRBV18 and TRBJ2-3, with 13 bases lining up with TRBD2. The CDR3 covers 15 residues. The germline V gene has CDR1 KGHSH and CDR2 LQKENI. V trimming: 5 bases; J trimming: 5 bases; junction bases outside the gene matches: 4. The CDR3 region has the DNA TGTGCCAGCTCAGAGACTAGCGGGAGGATAGATACGCAGTATTTT. It codes for CASSETSGRIDTQYF.